A selection of T cell receptor beta chains follows, all from one sample in a study of blood T cell repertoires in COVID-19. Produced via immunoSEQ multiplex PCR; TCRdb's table is partial and in-frame only. The repertoire holds around 180,000 clones, approximately 79% seen once, with under 3.5% in the top ten. The sample consisted of peripheral blood. The receptor source for this set is a woman aged 80 or over with acute or convalescent COVID-19. Each CDR3 is given with its conserved first and last residue.

V gene: TRBV7-9
J gene: TRBJ2-5
CDR3 protein: CASSLSETQYF

V gene: TRBV6-5
J gene: TRBJ2-5
CDR3 protein: CASSYSLRGLGETQYF

V gene: TRBV2
J gene: TRBJ2-1
CDR3 protein: CASTPDLYSYNEQFF

V gene: TRBV19
J gene: TRBJ1-1
CDR3 protein: CASSLTTGANTEAFF

V gene: TRBV2
J gene: TRBJ1-5
CDR3 protein: CASTTGGAVSQPQHF

V gene: TRBV5-1
J gene: TRBJ1-6
CDR3 protein: CASSLDPTRDSPLHF

V gene: TRBV19
J gene: TRBJ2-1
CDR3 protein: CASREGQGGYNEQFF

V gene: TRBV2
J gene: TRBJ2-2
CDR3 protein: CASRMGPSNTGELFF

V gene: TRBV27
J gene: TRBJ1-2
CDR3 protein: CASSLFADTLNNYGYTF

V gene: TRBV10-3
J gene: TRBJ1-2
CDR3 protein: CAISGQHNYGYTF

V gene: TRBV28
J gene: TRBJ2-4
CDR3 protein: CASGDRTLAKNIQYF

V gene: TRBV2
J gene: TRBJ2-5
CDR3 protein: CAIRTSGEQETQYF

V gene: TRBV5-1
J gene: TRBJ2-1
CDR3 protein: CASCTGGTADNEQFF

V gene: TRBV2
J gene: TRBJ2-2
CDR3 protein: CASSEFYPGDDTGELFF

V gene: TRBV21-1
J gene: TRBJ1-4
CDR3 protein: CASSARYLFGGNEKLFF

V gene: TRBV5-4
J gene: TRBJ2-1
CDR3 protein: CASGPPDRGNEQFF

V gene: TRBV7-9
J gene: TRBJ2-7
CDR3 protein: CASSKGLAGVNEQYF

V gene: TRBV1
J gene: TRBJ2-1
CDR3 protein: CTSSQDYLGTSYHEQFF

V gene: TRBV9
J gene: TRBJ2-3
CDR3 protein: CASSVVGWGADTQYF

V gene: TRBV2
J gene: TRBJ1-1
CDR3 protein: CASRGGRNTEAFF

V gene: TRBV28
J gene: TRBJ1-3
CDR3 protein: CASNRQGYSGNTIYF

V gene: TRBV5-6
J gene: TRBJ1-2
CDR3 protein: CASSFRQTNYGYTF

V gene: TRBV24-1
J gene: TRBJ2-7
CDR3 protein: CATSDGGSFYEQYF

V gene: TRBV11-2
J gene: TRBJ2-1
CDR3 protein: CASSFGTGPNEQFF

V gene: TRBV19
J gene: TRBJ1-5
CDR3 protein: CASKDRGNQPQHF

V gene: TRBV2
J gene: TRBJ1-6
CDR3 protein: CASSELGAGSPLHF

V gene: TRBV10-2
J gene: TRBJ2-7
CDR3 protein: CASSQTGERTYEQYF

V gene: TRBV2
J gene: TRBJ2-5
CDR3 protein: CASNRDLQETQYF

V gene: TRBV2
J gene: TRBJ2-1
CDR3 protein: CASSDGTGVDEQFF

V gene: TRBV11-2
J gene: TRBJ1-3
CDR3 protein: CASTLGAYSGNTIYF

V gene: TRBV6-5
J gene: TRBJ1-2
CDR3 protein: CASSYSGQGNYGYTF

V gene: TRBV3-1/TRBV3-2
J gene: TRBJ2-5
CDR3 protein: CASSQAAVAGGQETQYF

V gene: TRBV10-1
J gene: TRBJ2-1
CDR3 protein: CASSESASGSPYNEQFF

V gene: TRBV27
J gene: TRBJ1-5
CDR3 protein: CATRLTGADNQPQHF

V gene: TRBV11-1
J gene: TRBJ1-3
CDR3 protein: CASSFRTGGNTIYF

V gene: TRBV10-3
J gene: TRBJ2-5
CDR3 protein: CAISAFQGEETQYF

V gene: TRBV2
J gene: TRBJ1-1
CDR3 protein: CASSPETGVHTEAFF

V gene: TRBV7-9
J gene: TRBJ2-5
CDR3 protein: CASSRPGLAGETQYF

V gene: TRBV14
J gene: TRBJ1-6
CDR3 protein: CASSQPTGGGSPLHF

V gene: TRBV5-8
J gene: TRBJ1-4
CDR3 protein: CASSFGTGGSDEKLFF

V gene: TRBV18
J gene: TRBJ1-2
CDR3 protein: CASSPTGLGYGYTF

V gene: TRBV7-9
J gene: TRBJ1-2
CDR3 protein: CASGIGGNYGYTF

V gene: TRBV7-2
J gene: TRBJ2-1
CDR3 protein: CASTPSGRGYNEQFF

V gene: TRBV27
J gene: TRBJ1-3
CDR3 protein: CASRPDRVGNTIYF

V gene: TRBV18
J gene: TRBJ1-2
CDR3 protein: CASSPDGAYGYTF

V gene: TRBV10-3
J gene: TRBJ1-2
CDR3 protein: CAISPLGGQDNYGYTF

V gene: TRBV4-3
J gene: TRBJ2-1
CDR3 protein: CASSQVVTVTSNEQFF

V gene: TRBV7-2
J gene: TRBJ2-1
CDR3 protein: CASSSLGSGTLYNEQFF

V gene: TRBV2
J gene: TRBJ2-7
CDR3 protein: CASTGQGAYEQYF

V gene: TRBV28
J gene: TRBJ1-2
CDR3 protein: CASSYQGAGGYTF